These 4 T cell receptor beta chains were sequenced from one sample in a study of cytomegalovirus exposure and HLA in healthy donors. PCR employed 60 Vbeta and 13 Jbeta primers. Repertoires were generated with immunoSEQ multiplex PCR, while TCRdb's copy carries only in-frame clones and drops some. The sample has about 230,000 clones; about 84% are singletons. Sequencing used PBMCs. Every receptor here comes from a human donor in good health.

V gene TRBV7-9 combines with J gene TRBJ2-1; 9 bases line up with TRBD2. The junction had 6 bases not matched to a gene; V was cut back by 2 bases and J by 7 bases. Germline V lookup: CDR1 SEHNR, CDR2 FQNEAQ (reference sequence). The CDR3 is 15 residues long. For the CDR3, the DNA is TGTGCCAGCAGCTTAAATAGCGGGAGTAAAAATGAGCAGTTCTTC. Translated: CASSLNSGSKNEQFF.

This chain connects TRBV6-5 to TRBJ1-3; D is possibly TRBD1 (6 bases). Between the trimmed V and J ends, which lost 7 bases and 4 bases, there was a span of 17 bases. The CDR3 length is 15 residues. Germline CDR1 and CDR2: MNHEY and SVGAGI. CDR3 in DNA: TGTGCCAGCAAGGAGGGGGGGCTAGGCGGAAACACCATATATTTT. Its translation: CASKEGGLGGNTIYF.

This rearrangement joins TRBV10-3 to TRBJ2-2, with D tentatively TRBD1 (6 bases). Germline CDR1 ENHRY, CDR2 SYGVKD. The CDR3 spans 16 residues. Trimming took 7 bases from V and 0 from J, leaving 15 bases between them. The CDR3 region is CAITPGQSANTGELFF. CDR3 coding DNA: TGTGCCATCACCCCGGGACAAAGCGCGAACACCGGGGAGCTGTTTTTT.

Details on this clone: At one end the junction does not follow the germline gene, possibly because of a read error. The rearrangement joins TRBV7-9 to TRBJ2-5, with 7 bases that match TRBD1. CDR3 size: 14 residues. Germline V CDR1 and CDR2: SEHNR, FQNEAQ (reference sequence). The CDR3 loop reads CSSSKGQNQETQYF. In nucleotides, the CDR3 is TGTTCCAGCAGCAAGGGACAGAACCAAGAGACCCAGTACTTC.